A single sample gave rise to the 18 T cell receptor beta chains below, sequenced in a study of blood T cells in healthy people across ages (dated by TCRdb to 2013 to 2016). Receptor amplification or capture employed 5' RACE. Instrument used: Illumina HiSeq 2500. A second PCR of roughly 6 to 11 cycles was run with a J-beta primer mix and a sample-barcoded 5' primer. TCRdb trimmed public reads at Q25 via fastp, called clones via MiXCR and kept in-frame beta chains. Rows matching on CDR3 protein sequence are summarized as one entry with the most common DNA and genes. The sample has 1.5 million to 2 million distinct CDR3 sequences on record, approximately 50% of them singletons. In total, the top ten clones hold less than 2.5% of the sample. The sequenced sample was blood. These receptors all stem from a woman between 35 and 50 years old in good health.

Of note for this clonotype: At one end, the junction sequence differs from germline, possibly due to a read error. The chain couples TRBV7-9 to TRBJ1-2, with D tentatively TRBD1 (5 bases). Per the germline V gene, CDR1 is SEHNR and CDR2 is FQNEAQ (reference sequence). The CDR3 spans 15 residues. DNA for the CDR3: TGTGCCAGTAGCTTAGGGGCAAACCGAAACTATGGCTACACCTTC. Amino acids: CASSLGANRNYGYTF. The full variable domain, rest sourced from reference TRBV7-9 and TRBJ1-2, is DTGVSQNPRHKITKRGQNVTFRCDPISEHNRLYWYRQTLGQGPEFLTYFQNEAQLEKSRLLSDRFSAERPKGSFSTLEIQRTEQGDSAMYLCASSLGANRNYGYTFGSGTRLTVV.

This clonotype has a handful of counts. The chain employs TRBV5-1 and TRBJ1-1, with D perhaps TRBD1 (5 bases). The CDR3 loop spans 17 amino acids. The ends were cut back, 4 bases at V and 1 base at J, with 20 bases in the middle. Germline V gene lookup returns CDR1 SGHRS and CDR2 YFSETQ. The CDR3 DNA sequence: TGCGCCAGCAGCACGACGTCAGGATGGGGGAAGAACACTGAAGCTTTCTTT. Amino acids: CASSTTSGWGKNTEAFF.

This clonotype was recorded a few times. The chain combines TRBV7-2 with TRBJ2-1, with 10 nucleotides matching TRBD2. CDR1 SGHTA and CDR2 FQGNSA come from the germline V gene. The CDR3 spans 17 residues. Trimming took 4 bases from V and 0 from J; bases not matched to a gene: 6. The CDR3 spells CASSSPQRGGSYNEQFF. The CDR3 DNA reads TGTGCCAGCAGCTCCCCACAGCGGGGGGGCTCCTACAATGAGCAGTTCTTC.

V and J are TRBV4-1 and TRBJ2-1; 9 nucleotides match TRBD2. V lost 0 bases and J lost 7; bases outside the gene matches: 10. Germline CDR1 MGHRA, CDR2 YSYEKL. This CDR3 spans 17 amino acids. The CDR3 DNA sequence: TGCGCCAGCAGCCAAGACTCGGCAGCGGGGGGACGGAATGAGCAGTTCTTC. Translated: CASSQDSAAGGRNEQFF.

The rearrangement links TRBV2 to TRBJ2-6; 7 bases map to TRBD2. The germline V gene encodes CDR1 SNHLY and CDR2 FYNNEI. The CDR3 is 17 amino acids. Trimming at V came to 7 bases and at J to 2 bases, leaving 11 bases not matched to a gene. The CDR3 region has the DNA TGTGCCAGCACTGGGGAGGGTGGTGGTACTGGGGCCAACGTCCTGACTTTC. This sequence encodes CASTGEGGGTGANVLTF.

J is TRBJ2-7 and V is TRBV18; a weak D match, TRBD1 (6 bases). In germline, CDR1 is KGHSH, CDR2 LQKENI. The ends were cut back, 6 bases at V and 1 base at J, with 16 bases in the middle. The CDR3 sequence is 15 residues long. CDR3 nucleotide sequence: TGTGCCAGCTCGCCTGACAGGATTTCTTCCTACGAGCAGTACTTC. Encoded protein: CASSPDRISSYEQYF.

A few counts support this clonotype. The chain uses TRBV28 and TRBJ2-7, with 12 bases matching TRBD2. Germline-derived CDR1 and CDR2 are MDHEN and SYDVKM. V was pared by 4 bases and J by 1 base, with 8 bases of the junction left unmatched. The CDR3 runs to 17 residues. CDR3 in amino acids: CASSSTTSGGRSYEQYF. DNA of the CDR3: TGTGCCAGCAGTTCAACTACTAGCGGGGGGCGGTCCTACGAGCAGTACTTC.

The chain couples TRBV18 to TRBJ2-7; possible D gene TRBD1, 5 bases. The CDR3 runs to 15 residues. Trimming left V 0 bases short and J 7 bases short, with 16 bases between. The V gene's germline CDR1 is KGHSH and CDR2 LQKENI. The DNA for the CDR3 is TGTGCCAGCTCACCACCAAGGGGTGGATCTGGTGAGCAGTACTTC. This translates into CASSPPRGGSGEQYF.

This clonotype was counted between two and nine times. The chain joins TRBV5-1 to TRBJ2-3, with TRBD2 identical over 10 bases. CDR1 is SGHRS, CDR2 YFSETQ, per germline. CDR3 length: 16 amino acids. V shed 2 bases and J 4 bases; nucleotides not matched to a gene: 7. The CDR3 is CASSLTSGNRADTQYF. CDR3 DNA sequence: TGCGCCAGCAGCTTAACTAGCGGGAACCGCGCAGATACGCAGTATTTT. Combining the CDR3 with reference TRBV5-1 and TRBJ2-3 gives the whole variable domain KAGVTQTPRYLIKTRGQQVTLSCSPISGHRSVSWYQQTPGQGLQFLFEYFSETQRNKGNFPGRFSGRQFSNSRSEMNVSTLELGDSALYLCASSLTSGNRADTQYFGPGTRLTVL.

V usage is TRBV20-1 and J usage is TRBJ1-2; weak D call: TRBD1 (5 bases). V lost 1 base and J lost 7, with 10 bases in between. Germline CDR1 reads DFQATT; CDR2 reads SNEGSKA (reference sequence). CDR3 size: 12 residues. The CDR3 DNA reads as TGCAGTGCTAGAGGACCCCAGGGTGGCTACACCTTC. Its translation is CSARGPQGGYTF.

The chain employs TRBV7-9 and TRBJ2-6; tentatively, D is TRBD1 or TRBD2 (7 bases each). Germline values: CDR1 SEHNR, CDR2 FQNEAQ (reference sequence). The V gene lost 5 bases and the J gene lost 0 bases, with 17 bases spanning the gap. The CDR3 contains 18 residues. Written as DNA, the CDR3 is TGTGCCAGCAGCCCGCGGGGGACAGCTAGCTCTGGGGCCAACGTCCTGACTTTC. Protein sequence: CASSPRGTASSGANVLTF.

The chain combines TRBV7-2 with TRBJ2-3; 7 nucleotides agree with TRBD1. The germline V gene has CDR1 SGHTA and CDR2 FQGNSA. The CDR3 length is 16 residues. Trimming took 3 bases from V and 0 from J; bases not matched to a gene: 6. CDR3 in amino acids: CASSFTGTASTDTQYF. The DNA of the CDR3 is TGTGCCAGCAGCTTCACCGGGACAGCGAGCACAGATACGCAGTATTTT.

CDR3 in DNA: TGCAGCGTTAGGGGTACCCCATCCAATGAGCAGTTCTTC. Translated: CSVRGTPSNEQFF. V and J are TRBV29-1 and TRBJ2-1; D may be TRBD1 (5 bases). The CDR3 runs 13 residues. Germline CDR1 reads SQVTM; CDR2 reads ANQGSEA. Between the trimmed V and J ends, which lost 5 bases and 6 bases, there was a span of 14 bases.

CDR3 in DNA: TGCAGTGCTAGAGTAATAGGGGAAAAGGGAGCAACTAATGAAAAACTGTTTTTT. It codes for CSARVIGEKGATNEKLFF. The V gene is TRBV20-1, the J gene TRBJ1-4; tentative D call: TRBD1 (5 bases). Trimming stripped 1 base from V and 0 bases from J, with 18 bases between. CDR1 and CDR2 (germline): DFQATT, SNEGSKA (reference sequence). This CDR3 is built from 18 residues.

This rearrangement joins TRBV6-2 or TRBV6-3 to TRBJ2-4; D call uncertain. The CDR3 extends over 15 amino acids. Between the trimmed V and J ends, which lost 2 bases and 0 bases, there was a span of 8 bases. Germline CDR1 and CDR2: MNHEY and SVGEGT. CDR3 DNA sequence: TGTGCCAGCAGTTACGGGAAATTAGCCAAAAACATTCAGTACTTC. This sequence encodes CASSYGKLAKNIQYF.

Comments on this clonotype: A much larger clone lies one base from this, so it may be a read error. The rearrangement uses TRBV5-6 and TRBJ2-7; TRBD1 aligns across 7 bases. V gave up 4 bases and J gave up 7 bases; unmatched junction bases: 8. This CDR3 contains 13 residues. Germline V gene data show CDR1 as SGHDT and CDR2 as YYEEEE. This CDR3 is CASSPQGDGEQYF. CDR3 DNA: TGTGCCAGCAGCCCTCAGGGGGACGGTGAGCAGTACTTC.

Only a few counts were recorded for this clonotype. This chain connects TRBV7-2 to TRBJ2-3; the D call may be TRBD1 or TRBD2 (6 bases each). This CDR3 has 15 residues. V shed 3 bases and J shed 2 bases, with 12 bases lying between them. CDR1 is SGHTA, CDR2 FQGNSA, per germline. CDR3 DNA: TGTGCCAGCAGCTTTCTCGGGGGCCACACAGATACGCAGTATTTT. Translation gives CASSFLGGHTDTQYF.

The CDR3 spells CASSQAGGDQPQHF. CDR3 coding DNA: TGTGCCAGCAGCCAAGCCGGGGGAGATCAGCCCCAGCATTTT. This rearrangement joins TRBV3-1 to TRBJ1-5; a possible D gene is TRBD1 (5 bases). CDR1 LGHDT and CDR2 YNNKEL come from the germline V gene (reference sequence). The CDR3 extends over 14 amino acids. Trimming left V 1 base short and J 5 bases short, with 9 bases between.